One sample yielded the 22 T cell receptor beta chains listed below, sequenced in a study of T-cell reconstitution after alpha-beta-depleted transplantation in children. A library of TCRbeta sequences, prepared with unique molecular identifiers, was generated. TCRdb re-derived calls from the PCR reads in MiXCR, one entry per CDR3 protein. Found here are 450,000 to 700,000 distinct CDR3 sequences, more than 20% of them singletons; the top ten hold 30% to 45%. The input for sequencing was PBMCs, taken before TCRalphabeta/CD19-depleted stem cell transplant. These receptors all come from a boy under two years old with Wiskott-Aldrich syndrome, due to receive a stem cell transplant.

By share, this clonotype counts as medium-sized. The genes are TRBV12-3 or TRBV12-4 and TRBJ2-3; unclear D gene. There are 15 residues in the CDR3. V was clipped by 6 bases and J by 0 bases, with 13 bases between them. CDR3 in DNA: TGTGCCAGCAGCCCCACGACATCTAGCACAGATACGCAGTATTTT. It is translated as CASSPTTSSTDTQYF.

This CDR3 reads CSSRDFSYEQYF. The CDR3, as DNA: TGCAGCAGCCGGGACTTCTCCTACGAGCAGTACTTC. The rearrangement joins TRBV20-1 to TRBJ2-7, with D perhaps TRBD2 (6 bases). The CDR3 runs 12 residues. Germline CDR1 DFQATT, CDR2 SNEGSKA (reference sequence).

The gene calls are TRBV5-1 and TRBJ2-7, with no clear D. Trimming removed 3 bases from V and 0 bases from J, with 10 bases in between. In germline, CDR1 is SGHRS, CDR2 YFSETQ. The CDR3 spans 14 residues. The CDR3 loop is CASSSRTVSYEQYF. CDR3 nucleotides: TGCGCCAGCAGCTCTCGTACCGTCTCCTACGAGCAGTACTTC.

The V call is TRBV29-1, the J call TRBJ2-1; 11 bases line up with TRBD2. The CDR3 is made up of 16 amino acids. Germline values: CDR1 SQVTM, CDR2 ANQGSEA. Trimming took 1 base from V and 3 from J; bases not matched to a gene: 5. Here the CDR3 reads CSVEAGTSGFYNEQFF. The CDR3 DNA is TGCAGCGTTGAAGCCGGGACTAGCGGATTCTACAATGAGCAGTTCTTC.

This clonotype turned up a few times. The CDR3 coding sequence is TGCAGCGTCGTCGGACTAGCGGAGGACAATGAGCAGTTCTTC. Encoded protein: CSVVGLAEDNEQFF. This sequence joins TRBV29-1 and TRBJ2-1, with TRBD2 matching over 10 bases. V was pared by 6 bases and J by 5 bases, with 7 bases of the junction left unmatched. This CDR3 has 14 residues. The germline gives CDR1 SQVTM, CDR2 ANQGSEA.

The V call is TRBV27, the J call TRBJ2-1, with 10 bases that match TRBD2. Per germline, CDR1 MNHEY and CDR2 SMNVEV (reference sequence). The CDR3 loop spans 13 amino acids. V shed 9 bases and J 3 bases; nucleotides not matched to a gene: 2. The CDR3 DNA reads TGTGCCAGTACTAGCGGGAACTACAATGAGCAGTTCTTC. Translated, it gives CASTSGNYNEQFF.

With respect to this clonotype: One end of the junction varies from germline; a read error may be responsible. The V call is TRBV5-6, the J call TRBJ2-7; 10 nucleotides line up with TRBD2. The CDR3 is 14 residues long. Germline lookup yields CDR1 SGHDT and CDR2 YYEEEE. CDR3 nucleotides: TGTGCCGGCAGCTTGATAGCGGGAGGTCTCGAGCAGTACTTC. It yields the protein CAGSLIAGGLEQYF.

This chain connects TRBV9 to TRBJ2-5; 8 bases fit TRBD1. The CDR3 contains 14 residues. The trim removed 2 bases at V and 2 bases at J, leaving 2 bases unmatched. Germline assignment: CDR1 SGDLS and CDR2 YYNGEE. The CDR3 region has the DNA TGTGCCAGCAGCGTGACAGGGGTTCAAGAGACCCAGTACTTC. Amino acids: CASSVTGVQETQYF.

As DNA, the CDR3 is TGTGCCAGCAGTATGAGGATCACTGAAGCTTTCTTT. Amino acids: CASSMRITEAFF. This chain connects TRBV11-2 to TRBJ1-1; D unresolved. The CDR3 sequence is 12 residues long. V lost 6 bases and J lost 4, with 9 bases in between. Germline lookup yields CDR1 SGHAT and CDR2 FQNNGV.

The V call is TRBV4-1, the J call TRBJ1-5; D remains ambiguous. CDR1 and CDR2 from the germline V gene are MGHRA and YSYEKL. The length of the CDR3 is 16 residues. The V end lost 2 bases, the J end lost 2 bases, and 13 bases lay between the germline ends. CDR3 amino acids: CASSQREGYGNQPQHF. As DNA, the CDR3 is TGCGCCAGCAGCCAACGAGAAGGGTACGGCAATCAGCCCCAGCATTTT.

This clonotype was detected ten times or more. The chain uses TRBV3-1 and TRBJ2-1; TRBD2 matches 12 bases. J was trimmed by 7 bases and V by 0 bases; bases with no gene match: 7. CDR1 and CDR2 (germline): LGHDT, YNNKEL (reference sequence). This CDR3 is 17 amino acids long. CDR3 sequence reads: CASSQEVLAGGGNEQFF. CDR3 bases: TGTGCCAGCAGCCAAGAAGTGCTAGCGGGAGGGGGGAATGAGCAGTTCTTC.

This clonotype has ten or more counts. This chain uses TRBV7-8 with TRBJ1-5, with D perhaps matching TRBD1 (5 bases). The CDR3 runs to 13 residues. Germline lookup yields CDR1 SGHVS and CDR2 FQNEAQ. Trimming removed 6 bases from V and 5 bases from J, with 11 bases in between. CDR3 loop: CASSPRGDQPQHF. The DNA for the CDR3 is TGTGCCAGCAGTCCGAGAGGGGATCAGCCCCAGCATTTT.

This chain uses TRBV11-2 with TRBJ2-7, with 8 nucleotides matching TRBD2. Germline-derived CDR1 and CDR2 are SGHAT and FQNNGV. This CDR3 region has 14 residues. Germline trimming cut 5 bases from V and 5 bases from J; bases unmatched to any gene: 8. CDR3 residues: CASSTGTRLDEQYF. The CDR3 DNA is TGTGCCAGCAGCACGGGGACTAGACTCGACGAGCAGTACTTC.

The gene calls are TRBV20-1 and TRBJ2-1; tentatively, D is TRBD1 (5 bases). The CDR3 sequence is 15 residues long. The ends were cut back, 0 bases at V and 6 bases at J, with 15 bases in the middle. Germline CDR1 and CDR2: DFQATT and SNEGSKA (reference sequence). The DNA of the CDR3 is TGCAGTGCTAGAGATTGGGCTAGACAGACCAATGAGCAGTTCTTC. Translated, it gives CSARDWARQTNEQFF.

This clonotype occurred a few times. The gene calls are TRBV7-3 and TRBJ2-1; weak D call: TRBD1 (6 bases). V was pared by 2 bases and J by 6 bases, with 17 bases between. This CDR3 has 16 amino acids. CDR1 is SGHTA, CDR2 FQGTGA, per germline. CDR3 sequence (DNA): TGTGCCAGCAGCTTATTTGGTCAGGGGCAGAGCAATGAGCAGTTCTTC. Encoded protein: CASSLFGQGQSNEQFF.

This clonotype was recorded a few times. This chain links TRBV10-2 with TRBJ2-7; 8 bases are shared with TRBD1. The CDR3 is 14 residues long. Germline V lookup: CDR1 WSHSY, CDR2 SAAADI. V dropped 3 bases and J dropped 7; count of bases not matched to a gene: 8. CDR3 in DNA: TGCGCCAGCAGTGATTCAGGGGGCGAACCGGAGCAGTACTTC. Protein sequence: CASSDSGGEPEQYF.

The gene calls are TRBV5-1 and TRBJ1-1, with D possibly being TRBD1 (6 bases). V lost 0 bases, J lost 1 base, and 13 bases lay in between. Germline lookup yields CDR1 SGHRS and CDR2 YFSETQ. The length of the CDR3 is 16 residues. In nucleotides, the CDR3 is TGCGCCAGCAGCTTGGGGCACAGGGTCGCGAACACTGAAGCTTTCTTT. Amino acid sequence: CASSLGHRVANTEAFF.

The rearrangement links TRBV11-2 to TRBJ2-2; the D is unclear. Germline loops: CDR1 SGHAT, CDR2 FQNNGV. Trimming left V 5 bases short and J 0 bases short, with 13 bases between. This CDR3 contains 16 residues. CDR3 sequence: CASSQVGKTNTGELFF. The DNA for the CDR3 is TGTGCCAGCAGCCAGGTCGGCAAGACGAACACCGGGGAGCTGTTTTTT.

This chain connects TRBV29-1 to TRBJ2-5; 9 nucleotides line up with TRBD1. CDR1 is SQVTM, CDR2 ANQGSEA, per germline. The trim removed 7 bases at V and 0 bases at J, leaving 12 bases unmatched. There are 16 residues in the CDR3. The CDR3 DNA follows: TGCAGCGCAAGGAATACAGGGGGCCGGTACCAAGAGACCCAGTACTTC. This codes for CSARNTGGRYQETQYF.

The sample holds a few counts of this clonotype. The rearrangement links TRBV5-5 to TRBJ2-5, with TRBD1 matching over 9 bases. CDR1 and CDR2 (germline): SGHKS, YYEKEE (reference sequence). CDR3 length equals 16 residues. The junction had 8 bases not matched to a gene; V was cut back by 0 bases and J by 5 bases. CDR3 in DNA: TGTGCCAGCAGCTTGGTCCGGGACAGGGTTGGGGAGACCCAGTACTTC. Protein sequence: CASSLVRDRVGETQYF.

V gene TRBV10-3 combines with J gene TRBJ2-7; D possibly corresponds to TRBD2 (5 bases). V lost 6 bases to trimming and J lost 4 bases, with 10 bases between them. CDR1 and CDR2 from the germline V gene are ENHRY and SYGVKD. The CDR3 consists of 12 residues. The CDR3 coding sequence is TGTGCCATCAGCGGGGATTTTTACGAGCAGTACTTC. Its translation: CAISGDFYEQYF.

A few counts support this clonotype. The chain is built from TRBV5-8 and TRBJ2-1; perhaps TRBD1 as D (5 bases). Trimming took off 1 base at V and 6 bases at J, with 14 bases between the two ends. Germline CDR1 SGHTS, CDR2 YDEGEE. The CDR3 extends over 15 amino acids. CDR3 in amino acids: CASSLLQGAFNEQFF. CDR3 coding DNA: TGTGCCAGCAGCTTGTTGCAGGGTGCCTTCAATGAGCAGTTCTTC.